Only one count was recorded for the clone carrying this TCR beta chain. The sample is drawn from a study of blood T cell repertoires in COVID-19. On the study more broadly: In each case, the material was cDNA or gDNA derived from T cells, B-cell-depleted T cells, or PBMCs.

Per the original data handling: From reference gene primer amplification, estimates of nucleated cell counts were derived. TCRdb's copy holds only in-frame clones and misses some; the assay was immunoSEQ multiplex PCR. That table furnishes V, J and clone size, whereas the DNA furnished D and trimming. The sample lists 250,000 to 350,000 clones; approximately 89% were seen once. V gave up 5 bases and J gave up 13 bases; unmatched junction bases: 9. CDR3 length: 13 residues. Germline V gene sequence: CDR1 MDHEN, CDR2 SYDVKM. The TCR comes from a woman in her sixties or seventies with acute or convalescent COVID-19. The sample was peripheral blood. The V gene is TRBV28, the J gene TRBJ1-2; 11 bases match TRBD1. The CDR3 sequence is CASSLYPGTGGTF. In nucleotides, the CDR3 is TGTGCCAGCAGTCTATATCCCGGGACAGGGGGCACCTTC.